This is a list of T cell receptor beta chains from one sample in a study of beta chain features in type 1 diabetes. TCRdb's table, derived via immunoSEQ multiplex PCR, lists solely in-frame clones and lacks some. Of about 650,000 clones listed, roughly 12% are singletons. The sample comprised naive CD4+ T cells from blood. These receptors were collected from a man aged 25 to 45 with type 1 diabetes. Each CDR3 is given with its conserved first and last residue. The order of the fields is V gene, D gene, CDR3 length, J gene, clone size, CDR3 DNA, CDR3 protein. A D gene is named only where the DNA matches it firmly. Size tells how often a clone was seen (once, few, many) or the class of an expanded clone, and some rows leave it out.

v_call: TRBV5-4
d_call: .
cdr3_length: 13
j_call: TRBJ2-5
clone_size: few
cdr3_nt: TGTGCCAGCAGCTTGAGGACAATTGAGACCCAGTACTTC
cdr3_aa: CASSLRTIETQYF

v_call: TRBV29-1
d_call: .
cdr3_length: 14
j_call: TRBJ1-2
clone_size: .
cdr3_nt: TGCAGCGCCCAGGGCGTAGGGACAAACTATGGCTACACCTTC
cdr3_aa: CSAQGVGTNYGYTF

v_call: TRBV5-1
d_call: .
cdr3_length: 11
j_call: TRBJ2-7
clone_size: few
cdr3_nt: TGCGCCAGCAGCTTTGACTACGAGCAGTACTTC
cdr3_aa: CASSFDYEQYF

v_call: TRBV9
d_call: .
cdr3_length: 14
j_call: TRBJ2-3
clone_size: few
cdr3_nt: TGTGCCAGCAGCGTAGATACTTTAGGAGATACGCAGTATTTT
cdr3_aa: CASSVDTLGDTQYF

v_call: TRBV7-2
d_call: .
cdr3_length: 13
j_call: TRBJ1-2
clone_size: few
cdr3_nt: TGTGCCAGCAGCTTAGTGTCCCTGAAGGCTAACACCTTC
cdr3_aa: CASSLVSLKANTF

v_call: TRBV5-6
d_call: TRBD1
cdr3_length: 15
j_call: TRBJ2-1
clone_size: few
cdr3_nt: TGTGCCAGCAGCCGCGACAGGGTTTGGAGCAATGAGCAGTTCTTC
cdr3_aa: CASSRDRVWSNEQFF

v_call: TRBV5-1
d_call: .
cdr3_length: 15
j_call: TRBJ2-7
clone_size: .
cdr3_nt: TGCGCCAGCAGCTCCGGAAACAGGCTACGGGAAGGGCAGTACTTC
cdr3_aa: CASSSGNRLREGQYF

v_call: TRBV15
d_call: .
cdr3_length: 14
j_call: TRBJ1-5
clone_size: .
cdr3_nt: TGTGCCACCACGGAGGGGGAGGGGAATCAGCCCCAGCATTTT
cdr3_aa: CATTEGEGNQPQHF

v_call: TRBV30
d_call: .
cdr3_length: 15
j_call: TRBJ1-6
clone_size: .
cdr3_nt: TGTGCCTGGAGTGTGTTGAACTCGTGGGATTCACCCCTCCACTTT
cdr3_aa: CAWSVLNSWDSPLHF

v_call: TRBV9
d_call: .
cdr3_length: 13
j_call: TRBJ1-2
clone_size: .
cdr3_nt: TGTGCCAGCAGCTCTTACGCTAACTATGGCTACACCTTC
cdr3_aa: CASSSYANYGYTF

v_call: TRBV6-5
d_call: .
cdr3_length: 12
j_call: TRBJ2-7
clone_size: .
cdr3_nt: TGTGCCAGCAGTGGAGGTACAAAAGAGCAGTACTTC
cdr3_aa: CASSGGTKEQYF

v_call: TRBV11-3
d_call: .
cdr3_length: 14
j_call: TRBJ2-2
clone_size: .
cdr3_nt: TGTGCCAGCAGTTCCCGACAGGCTAACGGGGAGCTGTTTTTT
cdr3_aa: CASSSRQANGELFF

v_call: TRBV14
d_call: .
cdr3_length: 13
j_call: TRBJ1-3
clone_size: few
cdr3_nt: TGTGCCAGCAGCCTTTTACAGGGAAACACCATATATTTT
cdr3_aa: CASSLLQGNTIYF

v_call: TRBV28
d_call: .
cdr3_length: 15
j_call: TRBJ2-1
clone_size: .
cdr3_nt: TGTGCCAGCAGTTCTTTCGGGAGTCTTTACAATGAGCAGTTCTTC
cdr3_aa: CASSSFGSLYNEQFF

v_call: TRBV11-2
d_call: TRBD1
cdr3_length: 16
j_call: TRBJ2-1
clone_size: .
cdr3_nt: TGTGCCAGCAGCTTAGGACGGGGACAGATCTACAATGAGCAGTTCTTC
cdr3_aa: CASSLGRGQIYNEQFF

v_call: TRBV4-2
d_call: .
cdr3_length: 14
j_call: TRBJ1-2
clone_size: .
cdr3_nt: TGTGCCAGCAGCCAAGAATGGGGGGCAGTTGGCTACACCTTC
cdr3_aa: CASSQEWGAVGYTF

v_call: TRBV2
d_call: TRBD2
cdr3_length: 18
j_call: TRBJ2-2
clone_size: .
cdr3_nt: TGTGCCAGCAGCCCCGGACTAGCGGGGGCCCCGGGGACCGGGGAGCTGTTTTTT
cdr3_aa: CASSPGLAGAPGTGELFF

v_call: TRBV19
d_call: TRBD2
cdr3_length: 19
j_call: TRBJ2-3
clone_size: .
cdr3_nt: TGTGCCAGTAGTAGGGGGACTAGCGGGGACTCCAAAATGGCAGATACGCAGTATTTT
cdr3_aa: CASSRGTSGDSKMADTQYF

v_call: TRBV7-9
d_call: TRBD2
cdr3_length: 15
j_call: TRBJ2-3
clone_size: .
cdr3_nt: TGTGCCAGCAGCTTAAGGCGGGGGACCCCAGATACGCAGTATTTT
cdr3_aa: CASSLRRGTPDTQYF

v_call: TRBV14
d_call: .
cdr3_length: 14
j_call: TRBJ2-2
clone_size: few
cdr3_nt: TGTGCCAGCAGCCAGCGACTTAACACCGGGGAGCTGTTTTTT
cdr3_aa: CASSQRLNTGELFF

v_call: TRBV25-1
d_call: .
cdr3_length: 14
j_call: TRBJ2-7
clone_size: few
cdr3_nt: TGTGCCAGCAGTGGCCGGGACAACAGGTACGAGCAGTACTTC
cdr3_aa: CASSGRDNRYEQYF

v_call: TRBV5-4
d_call: .
cdr3_length: 15
j_call: TRBJ1-4
clone_size: few
cdr3_nt: TGTGCCAGCAGCTTGGGGGGAACAACTAATGAAAAACTGTTTTTT
cdr3_aa: CASSLGGTTNEKLFF

v_call: TRBV4-3
d_call: .
cdr3_length: 15
j_call: TRBJ1-1
clone_size: .
cdr3_nt: TGCGCCAGCAGCCGACCAGACAGGCCGGGGACTGAAGCTTTCTTT
cdr3_aa: CASSRPDRPGTEAFF

v_call: TRBV7-9
d_call: TRBD2
cdr3_length: 15
j_call: TRBJ2-7
clone_size: few
cdr3_nt: TGTGCCAGCAGTTTGTCCCTAGCGGGGGCCTACGAGCAGTACTTC
cdr3_aa: CASSLSLAGAYEQYF

v_call: TRBV12-5
d_call: .
cdr3_length: 14
j_call: TRBJ1-5
clone_size: few
cdr3_nt: TGTGCTAGTGCCGGGAGGGGAGGGGGACAGCCCCAGCATTTT
cdr3_aa: CASAGRGGGQPQHF

v_call: TRBV28
d_call: TRBD1
cdr3_length: 15
j_call: TRBJ2-5
clone_size: .
cdr3_nt: TGTGCCAGCAGTCCCGTCGGACAGGGATACGAGACCCAGTACTTC
cdr3_aa: CASSPVGQGYETQYF

v_call: TRBV6-5
d_call: .
cdr3_length: 13
j_call: TRBJ1-5
clone_size: few
cdr3_nt: TGTGCCAGCAGTTACGGGGGAAATCAGCCCCAGCATTTT
cdr3_aa: CASSYGGNQPQHF

v_call: TRBV7-9
d_call: TRBD1
cdr3_length: 15
j_call: TRBJ1-6
clone_size: .
cdr3_nt: TGTGCCAGCAGCCCGACACAGGGGAGCAATTCACCCCTCCACTTT
cdr3_aa: CASSPTQGSNSPLHF

v_call: TRBV9
d_call: .
cdr3_length: 16
j_call: TRBJ1-2
clone_size: few
cdr3_nt: TGTGCCAGCAGCTACAGAGAATTTTTAGGGAACTATGGCTACACCTTC
cdr3_aa: CASSYREFLGNYGYTF

v_call: TRBV2
d_call: TRBD2
cdr3_length: 14
j_call: TRBJ2-3
clone_size: few
cdr3_nt: TGTGCCAGCCTACTAGCGGGGGGCACAGATACGCAGTATTTT
cdr3_aa: CASLLAGGTDTQYF

v_call: TRBV7-2
d_call: .
cdr3_length: 17
j_call: TRBJ2-5
clone_size: .
cdr3_nt: TGTGCCAGCAGCTTAGGAGTTACGGGGGCGTACCAAGAGACCCAGTACTTC
cdr3_aa: CASSLGVTGAYQETQYF

v_call: TRBV6-5
d_call: .
cdr3_length: 15
j_call: TRBJ1-2
clone_size: few
cdr3_nt: TGTGCCAGCAGTTACTCGGTAGGAGGAAACTATGGCTACACCTTC
cdr3_aa: CASSYSVGGNYGYTF

v_call: TRBV6-1
d_call: TRBD1
cdr3_length: 14
j_call: TRBJ2-5
clone_size: few
cdr3_nt: TGTGCCAGCAGCCCGACAGGGGGTTATGAGACCCAGTACTTC
cdr3_aa: CASSPTGGYETQYF

v_call: TRBV5-1
d_call: .
cdr3_length: 15
j_call: TRBJ2-3
clone_size: few
cdr3_nt: TGCGCCAGCAGCTGGCTAGGGGATTTGGCAGATACGCAGTATTTT
cdr3_aa: CASSWLGDLADTQYF

v_call: TRBV7-9
d_call: TRBD2
cdr3_length: 15
j_call: TRBJ2-3
clone_size: few
cdr3_nt: TGTGCCAGCAGATCAGGGACTAGCGGGTCAGATACGCAGTATTTT
cdr3_aa: CASRSGTSGSDTQYF

v_call: TRBV30
d_call: TRBD1
cdr3_length: 16
j_call: TRBJ1-5
clone_size: few
cdr3_nt: TGTGCCTGGAGTCCTTCTCAGGGACAGGGTTATCAGCCCCAGCATTTT
cdr3_aa: CAWSPSQGQGYQPQHF

v_call: TRBV2
d_call: .
cdr3_length: 14
j_call: TRBJ2-3
clone_size: .
cdr3_nt: TGTGCCAGCAGTCCGACGGCGGGGTCCGATACGCAGTATTTT
cdr3_aa: CASSPTAGSDTQYF

v_call: TRBV6-5
d_call: .
cdr3_length: 14
j_call: TRBJ1-6
clone_size: .
cdr3_nt: TGTGCCAGCAGAAGGACGGGGGAGAATTCACCCCTCCACTTT
cdr3_aa: CASRRTGENSPLHF

v_call: TRBV9
d_call: .
cdr3_length: 13
j_call: TRBJ2-7
clone_size: .
cdr3_nt: TGTGCCAGCAGCCCCACTAGGTCCTACGAGCAGTACTTC
cdr3_aa: CASSPTRSYEQYF

v_call: TRBV7-2
d_call: TRBD2
cdr3_length: 16
j_call: TRBJ2-1
clone_size: .
cdr3_nt: TGTGCCAGCAGCTTAAGAGGAAGCGGGGGGCACAATGAGCAGTTCTTC
cdr3_aa: CASSLRGSGGHNEQFF

v_call: TRBV4-1
d_call: TRBD2
cdr3_length: 15
j_call: TRBJ2-1
clone_size: .
cdr3_nt: TGCGCCAGCAGCCAAGGGTGGGGGGGATACAATGAGCAGTTCTTC
cdr3_aa: CASSQGWGGYNEQFF

v_call: TRBV4-3
d_call: .
cdr3_length: 14
j_call: TRBJ1-1
clone_size: .
cdr3_nt: TGCGCCAGCAGCCAGGGATTCGCGAGTACTGAAGCTTTCTTT
cdr3_aa: CASSQGFASTEAFF

v_call: TRBV29-1
d_call: .
cdr3_length: 14
j_call: TRBJ2-7
clone_size: few
cdr3_nt: TGCAGCGTTTATCTGCAGGGTCCCCCCTACGAGCAGTACTTC
cdr3_aa: CSVYLQGPPYEQYF

v_call: TRBV2
d_call: TRBD1
cdr3_length: 13
j_call: TRBJ2-7
clone_size: .
cdr3_nt: TGTGCCAGCACCGGACAGGGACCCTACGAGCAGTACTTC
cdr3_aa: CASTGQGPYEQYF

v_call: TRBV5-8
d_call: .
cdr3_length: 17
j_call: TRBJ2-2
clone_size: few
cdr3_nt: TGTGCCAGCAGCTTGGGACGACAGGCAACGAACACCGGGGAGCTGTTTTTT
cdr3_aa: CASSLGRQATNTGELFF

v_call: TRBV28
d_call: .
cdr3_length: 12
j_call: TRBJ2-3
clone_size: few
cdr3_nt: TGTGCCAGCCAAGGAAGCACAGATACGCAGTATTTT
cdr3_aa: CASQGSTDTQYF

v_call: TRBV18
d_call: TRBD1
cdr3_length: 15
j_call: TRBJ1-2
clone_size: many
cdr3_nt: TGTGCCAGCTCACCTGGACAGGGTGGTCGCTATGGCTACACCTTC
cdr3_aa: CASSPGQGGRYGYTF

v_call: TRBV6-6
d_call: .
cdr3_length: 14
j_call: TRBJ2-4
clone_size: few
cdr3_nt: TGTGCCAGCACACAAGACCTAGCCAAAAACATTCAGTACTTC
cdr3_aa: CASTQDLAKNIQYF

v_call: TRBV18
d_call: .
cdr3_length: 13
j_call: TRBJ2-1
clone_size: few
cdr3_nt: TGTGCCAGCTCAGTTAACAGGGACAATGAGCAGTTCTTC
cdr3_aa: CASSVNRDNEQFF

v_call: TRBV6-6
d_call: .
cdr3_length: 12
j_call: TRBJ2-7
clone_size: .
cdr3_nt: TGTGCCAGCAACCAAAGACTTGGCGAGCAGTACTTC
cdr3_aa: CASNQRLGEQYF

v_call: TRBV18
d_call: .
cdr3_length: 13
j_call: TRBJ2-7
clone_size: few
cdr3_nt: TGTGCCAGCTCACTGAGGCTGAACTACGAGCAGTACTTC
cdr3_aa: CASSLRLNYEQYF